The entry that follows covers one TCR beta chain sequence. The data belong to a study of blood T cell repertoires in COVID-19. Study information: The samples span acute and convalescent COVID-19 from the United States, Italy and Spain.

V lost 5 bases, J lost 1 base, and 7 bases stayed unmatched. Germline V gives CDR1 SGHTA, CDR2 FQGTGA. The CDR3 length is 17 residues. Data came from immunoSEQ multiplex PCR; TCRdb stores just in-frame clones and leaves some out. The data show tens of thousands of clones, around 80% seen once. The sequencing input was peripheral blood. V and J are TRBV7-3 and TRBJ2-6; the match to TRBD2 covers 8 bases. This TCR derives from a man aged 50 to 59 with active COVID-19. CDR3 sequence: CASSPTSGGSGANVLTF. CDR3 nucleotides: TGTGCCAGCAGCCCCACTTCGGGGGGGTCTGGGGCCAACGTCCTGACTTTC.